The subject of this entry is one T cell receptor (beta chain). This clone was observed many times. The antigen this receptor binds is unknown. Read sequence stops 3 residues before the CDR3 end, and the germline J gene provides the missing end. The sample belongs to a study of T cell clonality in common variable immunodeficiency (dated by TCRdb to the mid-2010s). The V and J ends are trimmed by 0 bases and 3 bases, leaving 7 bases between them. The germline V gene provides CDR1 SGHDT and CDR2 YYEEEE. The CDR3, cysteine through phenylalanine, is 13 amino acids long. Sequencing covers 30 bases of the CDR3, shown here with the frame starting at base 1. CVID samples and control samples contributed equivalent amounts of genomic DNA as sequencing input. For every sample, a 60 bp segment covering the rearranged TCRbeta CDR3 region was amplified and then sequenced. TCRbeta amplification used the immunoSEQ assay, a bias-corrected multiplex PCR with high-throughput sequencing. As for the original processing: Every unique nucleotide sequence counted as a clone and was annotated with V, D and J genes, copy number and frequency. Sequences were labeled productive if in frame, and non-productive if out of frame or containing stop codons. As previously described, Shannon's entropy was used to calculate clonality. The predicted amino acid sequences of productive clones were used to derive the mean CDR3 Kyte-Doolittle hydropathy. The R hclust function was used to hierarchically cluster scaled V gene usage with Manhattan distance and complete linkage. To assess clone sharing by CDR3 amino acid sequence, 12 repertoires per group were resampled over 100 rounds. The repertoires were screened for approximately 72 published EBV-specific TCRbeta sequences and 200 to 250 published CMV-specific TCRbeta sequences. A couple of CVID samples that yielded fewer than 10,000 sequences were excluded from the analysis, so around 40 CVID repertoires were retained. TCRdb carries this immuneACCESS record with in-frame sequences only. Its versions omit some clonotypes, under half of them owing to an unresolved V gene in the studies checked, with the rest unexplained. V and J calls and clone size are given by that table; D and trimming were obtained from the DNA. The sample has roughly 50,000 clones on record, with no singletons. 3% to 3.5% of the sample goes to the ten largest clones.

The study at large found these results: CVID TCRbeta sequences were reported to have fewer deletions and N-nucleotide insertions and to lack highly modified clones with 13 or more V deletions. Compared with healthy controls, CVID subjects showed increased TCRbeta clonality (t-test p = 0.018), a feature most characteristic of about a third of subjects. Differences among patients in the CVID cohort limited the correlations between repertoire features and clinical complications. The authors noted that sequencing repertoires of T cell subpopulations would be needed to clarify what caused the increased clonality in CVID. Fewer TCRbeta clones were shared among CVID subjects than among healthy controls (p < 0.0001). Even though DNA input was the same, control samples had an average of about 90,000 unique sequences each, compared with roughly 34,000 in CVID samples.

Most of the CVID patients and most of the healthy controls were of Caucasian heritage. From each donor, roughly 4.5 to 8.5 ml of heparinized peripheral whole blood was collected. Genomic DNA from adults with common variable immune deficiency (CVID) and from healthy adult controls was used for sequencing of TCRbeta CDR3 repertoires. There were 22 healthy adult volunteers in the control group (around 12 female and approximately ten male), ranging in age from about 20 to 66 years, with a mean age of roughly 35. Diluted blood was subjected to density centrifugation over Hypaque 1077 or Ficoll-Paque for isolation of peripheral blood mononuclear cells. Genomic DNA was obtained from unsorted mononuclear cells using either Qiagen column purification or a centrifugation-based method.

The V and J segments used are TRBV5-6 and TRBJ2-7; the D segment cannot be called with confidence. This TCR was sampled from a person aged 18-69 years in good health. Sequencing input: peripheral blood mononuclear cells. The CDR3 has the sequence CASSLAEVYEQYF. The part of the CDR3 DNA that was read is TGTGCCAGCAGCTTGGCAGAGGTCTACGAG.